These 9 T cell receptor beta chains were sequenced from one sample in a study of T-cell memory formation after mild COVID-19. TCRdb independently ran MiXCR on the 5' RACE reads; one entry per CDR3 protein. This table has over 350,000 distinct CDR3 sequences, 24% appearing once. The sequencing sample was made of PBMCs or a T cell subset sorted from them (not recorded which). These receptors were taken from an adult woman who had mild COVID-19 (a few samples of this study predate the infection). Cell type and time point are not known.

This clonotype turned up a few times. The CDR3 is CASSYSGGRADSFF. The DNA of the CDR3 is TGTGCCAGCAGTTACTCTGGCGGGAGGGCCGACTCGTTCTTC. The V and J genes are TRBV6-2 or TRBV6-3 and TRBJ2-1, with TRBD2 identical over 9 bases. This CDR3 region has 14 residues. V gave up 0 bases and J gave up 15 bases; unmatched junction bases: 9. The germline V gene encodes CDR1 MNHEY and CDR2 SVGEGT.

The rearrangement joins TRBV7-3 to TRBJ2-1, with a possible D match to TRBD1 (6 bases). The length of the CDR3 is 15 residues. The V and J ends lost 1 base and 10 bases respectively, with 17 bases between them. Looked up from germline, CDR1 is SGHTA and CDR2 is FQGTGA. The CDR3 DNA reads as TGTGCCAGCAGCTTAAGGCCAGGGGCCCCAGGGGAGCAGTTCTTC. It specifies CASSLRPGAPGEQFF.

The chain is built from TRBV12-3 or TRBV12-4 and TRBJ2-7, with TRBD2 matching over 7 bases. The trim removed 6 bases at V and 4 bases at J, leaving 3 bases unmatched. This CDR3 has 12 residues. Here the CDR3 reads CASRGGRYEQYF. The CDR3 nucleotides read TGTGCCAGCAGGGGGGGGAGGTACGAGCAGTACTTC.

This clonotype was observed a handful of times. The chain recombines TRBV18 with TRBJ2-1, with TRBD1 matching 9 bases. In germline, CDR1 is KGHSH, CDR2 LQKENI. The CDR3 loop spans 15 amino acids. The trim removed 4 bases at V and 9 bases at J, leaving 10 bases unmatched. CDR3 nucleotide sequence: TGTGCCAGCTCACGACAGGGAACGGGACAGGGTGAGCAGTTCTTC. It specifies CASSRQGTGQGEQFF.

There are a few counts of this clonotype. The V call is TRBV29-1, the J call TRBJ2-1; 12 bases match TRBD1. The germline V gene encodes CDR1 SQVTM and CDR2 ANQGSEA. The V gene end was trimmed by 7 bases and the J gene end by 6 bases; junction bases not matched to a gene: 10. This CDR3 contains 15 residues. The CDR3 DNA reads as TGCAGCGGGCGGGAAGGGACAGGGGGCCGCAATGAGCAGTTCTTC. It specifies CSGREGTGGRNEQFF.

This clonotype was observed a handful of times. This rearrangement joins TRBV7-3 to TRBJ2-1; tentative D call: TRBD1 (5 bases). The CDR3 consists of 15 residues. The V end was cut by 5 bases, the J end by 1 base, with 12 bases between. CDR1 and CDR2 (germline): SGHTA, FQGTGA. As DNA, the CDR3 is TGTGCCAGCAGCGACGTGGCAGGGTCCTACAATGAGCAGTTCTTC. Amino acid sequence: CASSDVAGSYNEQFF.

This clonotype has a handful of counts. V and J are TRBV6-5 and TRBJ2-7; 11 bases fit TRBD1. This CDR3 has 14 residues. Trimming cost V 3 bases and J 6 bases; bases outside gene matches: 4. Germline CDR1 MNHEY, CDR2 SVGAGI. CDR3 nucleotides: TGTGCCAGCAGTTATCGGACAGGGGGCCTCGAGCAGTACTTC. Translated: CASSYRTGGLEQYF.

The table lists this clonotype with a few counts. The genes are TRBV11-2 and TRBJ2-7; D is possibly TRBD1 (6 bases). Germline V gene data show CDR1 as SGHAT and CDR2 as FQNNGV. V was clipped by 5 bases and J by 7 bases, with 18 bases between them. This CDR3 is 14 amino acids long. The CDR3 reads CASSAPGHGLEQYF. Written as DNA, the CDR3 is TGTGCCAGCAGCGCACCGGGACACGGGCTGGAGCAGTACTTC.

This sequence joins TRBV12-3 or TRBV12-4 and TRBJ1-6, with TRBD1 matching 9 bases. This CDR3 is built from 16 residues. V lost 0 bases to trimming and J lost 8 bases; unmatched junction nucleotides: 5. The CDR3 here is CASSLARDRADSPLHF. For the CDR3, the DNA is TGTGCCAGCAGTTTAGCCCGGGACAGGGCTGATTCACCCCTCCACTTT.